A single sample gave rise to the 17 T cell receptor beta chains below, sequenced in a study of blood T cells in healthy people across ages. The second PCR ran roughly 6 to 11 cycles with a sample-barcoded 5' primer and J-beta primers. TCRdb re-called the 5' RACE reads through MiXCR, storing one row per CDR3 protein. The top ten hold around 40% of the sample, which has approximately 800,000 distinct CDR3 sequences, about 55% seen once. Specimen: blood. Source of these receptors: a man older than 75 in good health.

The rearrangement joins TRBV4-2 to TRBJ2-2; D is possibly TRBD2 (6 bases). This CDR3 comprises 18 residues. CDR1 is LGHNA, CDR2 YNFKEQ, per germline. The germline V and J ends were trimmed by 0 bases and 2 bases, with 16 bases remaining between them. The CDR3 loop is CASSQEGGGAHNTGELFF. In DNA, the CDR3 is TGTGCCAGCAGCCAAGAAGGAGGAGGGGCGCATAACACCGGGGAGCTGTTTTTT.

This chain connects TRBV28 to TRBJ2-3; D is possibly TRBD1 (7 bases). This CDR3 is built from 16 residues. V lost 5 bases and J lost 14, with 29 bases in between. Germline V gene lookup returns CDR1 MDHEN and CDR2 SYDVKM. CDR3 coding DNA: TGTGCCAGCAGTCCTCCAGGGGGGACCAAGGGGAGATACGCGTATTTT. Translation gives CASSPPGGTKGRYAYF.

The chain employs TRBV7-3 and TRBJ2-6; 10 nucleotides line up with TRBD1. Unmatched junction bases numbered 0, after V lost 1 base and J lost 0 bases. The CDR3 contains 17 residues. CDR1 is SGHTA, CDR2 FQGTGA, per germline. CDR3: CASSLRTGGSGANVLTF. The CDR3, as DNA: TGTGCCAGCAGCTTAAGGACAGGGGGCTCTGGGGCCAACGTCCTGACTTTC. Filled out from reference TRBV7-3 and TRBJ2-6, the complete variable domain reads GAGVSQTPSNKVTEKGKYVELRCDPISGHTALYWYRQSLGQGPEFLIYFQGTGAADDSGLPNDRFFAVRPEGSVSTLKIQRTERGDSAVYLCASSLRTGGSGANVLTFGAGSRLTVL.

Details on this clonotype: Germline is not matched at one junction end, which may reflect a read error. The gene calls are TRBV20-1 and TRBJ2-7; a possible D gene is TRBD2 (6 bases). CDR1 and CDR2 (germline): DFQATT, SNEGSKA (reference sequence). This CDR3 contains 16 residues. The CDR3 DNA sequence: TGCAGTGCTGAGACTAGGGGTGAGGATGTGCGCTACGGGCAGTACTTC. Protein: CSAETRGEDVRYGQYF.

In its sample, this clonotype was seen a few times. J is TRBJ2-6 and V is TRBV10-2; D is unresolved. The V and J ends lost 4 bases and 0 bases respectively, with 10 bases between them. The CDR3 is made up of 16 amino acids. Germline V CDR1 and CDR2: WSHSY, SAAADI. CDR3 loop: CASSVLRHSGANVLTF. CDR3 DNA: TGCGCCAGCAGTGTATTGCGACACTCTGGGGCCAACGTCCTGACTTTC.

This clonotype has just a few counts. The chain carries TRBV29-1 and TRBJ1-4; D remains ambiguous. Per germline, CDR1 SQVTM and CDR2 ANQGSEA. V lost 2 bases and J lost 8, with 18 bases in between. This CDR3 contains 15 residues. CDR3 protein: CSVELSDHQKEKLFF. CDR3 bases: TGCAGCGTTGAACTATCCGACCACCAAAAAGAAAAACTGTTTTTT.

As DNA, the CDR3 is TGTGCCATCAGTGGGACCGCCGGGAAGGTGTCCGAGCAGTACTTC. It codes for CAISGTAGKVSEQYF. V and J are TRBV10-3 and TRBJ2-7, with D perhaps matching TRBD2 (5 bases). The V gene's germline CDR1 is ENHRY and CDR2 SYGVKD. CDR3 size: 15 residues. V was shortened by 4 bases and J by 6 bases, with 19 bases between the two germline ends.

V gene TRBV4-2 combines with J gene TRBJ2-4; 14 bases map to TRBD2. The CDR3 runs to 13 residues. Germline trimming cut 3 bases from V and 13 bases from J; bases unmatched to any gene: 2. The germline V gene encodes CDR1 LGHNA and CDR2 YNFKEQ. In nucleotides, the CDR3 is TGTGCCAGCAGCCAGGGACTAGCGGGAGTACAGTACTTC. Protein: CASSQGLAGVQYF.

The CDR3 spells CASRTRTSGRHSSYNEQFF. For the CDR3, the DNA is TGCGCCAGCAGGACGAGGACTAGCGGGAGGCATAGCTCCTACAATGAGCAGTTCTTC. The rearrangement uses TRBV5-1 and TRBJ2-1; TRBD2 matches 14 bases. CDR1 is SGHRS and CDR2 is YFSETQ in the germline V gene. There are 19 residues in the CDR3. V dropped 5 bases and J dropped 0; count of bases not matched to a gene: 10.

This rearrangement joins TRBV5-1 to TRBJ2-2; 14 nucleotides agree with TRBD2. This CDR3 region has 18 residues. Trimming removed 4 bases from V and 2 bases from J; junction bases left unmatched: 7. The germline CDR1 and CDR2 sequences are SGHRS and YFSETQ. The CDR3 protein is CASSGPGLAGVNTGELFF. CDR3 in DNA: TGCGCCAGCAGCGGCCCGGGACTAGCGGGAGTAAACACCGGGGAGCTGTTTTTT.

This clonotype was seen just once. CDR3 loop: CASRTTGGVAGELFF. Written as DNA, the CDR3 is TGCGCCAGCAGAACGACAGGGGGTGTTGCCGGGGAGCTGTTTTTT. The genes are TRBV5-1 and TRBJ2-2, with 9 nucleotides matching TRBD1. The junction had 8 bases not matched to a gene; V was cut back by 5 bases and J by 6 bases. There are 15 residues in the CDR3. The germline V gene encodes CDR1 SGHRS and CDR2 YFSETQ.

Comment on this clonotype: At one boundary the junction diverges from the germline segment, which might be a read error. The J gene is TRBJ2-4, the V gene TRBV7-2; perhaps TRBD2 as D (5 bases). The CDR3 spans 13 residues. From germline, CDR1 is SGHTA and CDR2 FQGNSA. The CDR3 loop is CATSVGAVNIQYF. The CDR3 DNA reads TGTGCCACCAGCGTTGGAGCGGTAAACATTCAGTACTTC.

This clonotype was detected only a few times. Written as DNA, the CDR3 is TGTGCCAGCAGTTTTAGGGAGGGGACCCAGTACTTC. Amino acids: CASSFREGTQYF. The chain uses TRBV12-3 or TRBV12-4 and TRBJ2-5; 7 nucleotides line up with TRBD2. The CDR3 length is 12 residues. J lost 7 bases, V lost 3 bases, and 2 bases had no gene match.

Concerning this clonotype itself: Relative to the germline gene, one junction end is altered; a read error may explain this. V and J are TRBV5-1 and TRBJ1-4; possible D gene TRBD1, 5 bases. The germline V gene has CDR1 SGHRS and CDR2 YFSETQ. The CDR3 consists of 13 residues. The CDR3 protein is CASRRGTNEKLFF. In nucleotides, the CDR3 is TGTGCCTCACGACGCGGGACCAATGAAAAACTGTTTTTT.

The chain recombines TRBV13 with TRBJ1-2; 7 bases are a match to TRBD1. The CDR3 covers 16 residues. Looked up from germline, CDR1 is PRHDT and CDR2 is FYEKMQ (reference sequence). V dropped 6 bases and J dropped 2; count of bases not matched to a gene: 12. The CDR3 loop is CASREIGGVTNYGYTF. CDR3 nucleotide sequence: TGTGCCAGCAGAGAGATAGGGGGCGTGACAAACTATGGCTACACCTTC.

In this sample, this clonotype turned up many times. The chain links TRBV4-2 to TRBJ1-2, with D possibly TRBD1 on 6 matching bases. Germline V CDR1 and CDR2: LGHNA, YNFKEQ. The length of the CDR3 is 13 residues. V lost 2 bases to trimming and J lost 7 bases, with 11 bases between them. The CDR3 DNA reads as TGTGCCAGCAGCCAATCGACAGGCGCTGGCTACACCTTC. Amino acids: CASSQSTGAGYTF.

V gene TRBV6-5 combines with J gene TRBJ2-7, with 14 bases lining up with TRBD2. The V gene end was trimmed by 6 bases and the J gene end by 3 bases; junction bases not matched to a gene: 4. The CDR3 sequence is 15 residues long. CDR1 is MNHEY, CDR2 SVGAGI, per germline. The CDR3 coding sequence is TGTGCCAGCAGGACGGGACTAGCGGGAGTCTACGAGCAGTACTTC. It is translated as CASRTGLAGVYEQYF.